The clone carrying this T cell receptor beta chain appeared many times. Its antigen is not identified. The CDR3 is made up of 12 amino acids. Germline V gene data show CDR1 as SEHNR and CDR2 as FQNEAQ (reference sequence). Trimming shortened V by 7 bases and J by 1 base, and 7 bases separated the two germline ends. The source of the sample is a study of T cell repertoires in cytomegalovirus infection. The study's findings and limits: Accumulated public TCR beta family frequency recognized individuals carrying CMV together with the relevant HLA. Ex vivo responses were dominated by HLA-C-restricted CMV-specific TCR beta clonotypes.

TCRdb reprocessed the reads with MiXCR, giving one entry per CDR3 protein. The sample consists of some 900,000 distinct CDR3 sequences, around a third of them appearing once. The TCR originated in a human donor in good health (CMV status not recorded). Some clones in this sample may be carry-over from other donors' samples. The rearrangement links TRBV7-9 to TRBJ1-1; D remains unclear. The sequences come from cultured CD8+ T cells from PBMCs, collected from culture after CMV antigen stimulation. The CDR3 is CASTPGNTEAFF. In nucleotides, the CDR3 is TGTGCCAGCACTCCGGGGAACACTGAAGCTTTCTTT.